Described below is a single TCR beta chain sequence and its context. Its antigen is not known. Investigators made cDNA in eight separate reactions per sample. TCRdb reprocessed the 5' RACE reads and keeps a single row for each CDR3 protein, giving no DNA. The table for this sample gives some 200,000 distinct CDR3 sequences. This sample is part of a study of monozygotic twins with inflammatory bowel disease. In germline, CDR1 is MNHNS, CDR2 SASEGT. The CDR3 totals 13 residues. Study-level points and caveats: The sharing of clonotypes with others was lower in IBD patients than in healthy twins, especially with disease activity.

This TCR was sampled from a human donor with ulcerative colitis or Crohn's disease, or a healthy co-twin of an affected twin (not recorded which). The chain has TRBV6-1 and TRBJ2-7. Material for sequencing was blood. CDR3 protein: CASILTADYEQYF.